This TCR beta chain was obtained from a study of T cell responses to AZD1222 COVID-19 vaccine. The length of the CDR3 is 15 residues. Germline V gene lookup returns CDR1 MNHEY and CDR2 SMNVEV (reference sequence). With 2 bases removed from V and 5 bases from J, the gap between germline ends came to 15 bases. The protocol was immunoSEQ multiplex PCR, while the TCRdb copy is restricted to in-frame clones and leaves out a portion. The table has about 110,000 clones, roughly 90% seen once. The source was peripheral blood, collected 28 days after the second AZD1222 dose. The V and J genes are TRBV27 and TRBJ1-2; TRBD1 might be the D (5 bases). The sequence derives from an adult who received the AZD1222 COVID-19 vaccine. The CDR3 region is CASSLNYRPRYGYTF. CDR3 nucleotide sequence: TGTGCCAGCAGTTTAAATTACAGGCCGAGGTATGGCTACACCTTC.